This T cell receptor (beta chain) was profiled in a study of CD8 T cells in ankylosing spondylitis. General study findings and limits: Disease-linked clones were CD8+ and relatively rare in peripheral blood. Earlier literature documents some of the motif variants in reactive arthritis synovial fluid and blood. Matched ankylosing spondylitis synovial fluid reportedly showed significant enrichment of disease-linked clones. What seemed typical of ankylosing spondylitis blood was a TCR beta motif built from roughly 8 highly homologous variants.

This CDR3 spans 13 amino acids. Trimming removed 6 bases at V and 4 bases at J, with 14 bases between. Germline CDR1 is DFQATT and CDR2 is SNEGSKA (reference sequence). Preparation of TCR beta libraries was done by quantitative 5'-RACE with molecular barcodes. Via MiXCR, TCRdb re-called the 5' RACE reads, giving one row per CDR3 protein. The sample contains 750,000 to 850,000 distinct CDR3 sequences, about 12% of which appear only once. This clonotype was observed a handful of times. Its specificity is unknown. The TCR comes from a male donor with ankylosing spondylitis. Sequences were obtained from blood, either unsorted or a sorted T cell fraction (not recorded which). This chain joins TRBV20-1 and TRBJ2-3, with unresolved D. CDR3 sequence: CSAPTRVADTQYF. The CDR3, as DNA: TGCAGTGCCCCGACAAGAGTGGCAGATACGCAGTATTTT.